The 32 T cell receptor beta chains below all came from one sample that was sequenced in a study of cytomegalovirus exposure and HLA in healthy donors. TCRdb's copy holds only in-frame clones and misses some; the assay was immunoSEQ multiplex PCR. In the table there are roughly 120,000 clones, about 85% of which are singletons. The sequenced sample was PBMCs. These receptors were collected from a woman under 40 in good health and CMV-seronegative.

V gene TRBV9 combines with J gene TRBJ2-7; TRBD1 matches at 7 bases. From germline, CDR1 is SGDLS and CDR2 YYNGEE. V lost 5 bases and J lost 5; bases outside the gene matches: 13. CDR3 size: 15 residues. The CDR3 protein is CASSTRGTAADEQYF. CDR3 nucleotide sequence: TGTGCCAGCAGTACCCGAGGGACAGCTGCGGACGAGCAGTACTTC.

The chain couples TRBV9 to TRBJ2-5, with a weak D call TRBD1 (5 bases). Per germline, CDR1 SGDLS and CDR2 YYNGEE. Deletions cut 4 bases from V and 2 bases from J, with 12 bases between. CDR3 length equals 14 residues. The CDR3 is CASSPSGFQETQYF. The CDR3 DNA reads as TGTGCCAGCAGCCCTTCAGGGTTTCAAGAGACCCAGTACTTC.

The rearrangement uses TRBV6-5 and TRBJ1-1; 7 bases agree with TRBD1. Germline V gene data show CDR1 as MNHEY and CDR2 as SVGAGI. This CDR3 comprises 14 residues. V shed 7 bases and J 1 base; nucleotides not matched to a gene: 6. CDR3 region: CASTLNRGNTEAFF. DNA of the CDR3: TGTGCCAGCACCTTGAACAGGGGGAACACTGAAGCTTTCTTT.

The chain combines TRBV30 with TRBJ2-5; possible D gene TRBD1, 5 bases. There are 16 residues in the CDR3. CDR1 is GTSNPN and CDR2 is SVGIG in the germline V gene (reference sequence). The germline V and J ends were trimmed by 3 bases and 1 base, with 18 bases remaining between them. The chain's CDR3 is CAWRRWGASFQETQYF. CDR3 bases: TGTGCCTGGAGAAGATGGGGCGCGAGCTTCCAAGAGACCCAGTACTTC.

The V and J genes are TRBV5-6 and TRBJ1-3; TRBD1 might be the D (6 bases). This CDR3 spans 14 amino acids. In germline, CDR1 is SGHDT, CDR2 YYEEEE. V was pared by 4 bases and J by 2 bases, with 10 bases between. The CDR3 protein is CASSLQGTGNTIYF. The CDR3 DNA sequence: TGTGCCAGCAGCCTACAGGGAACTGGAAACACCATATATTTT.

This sequence joins TRBV7-9 and TRBJ1-6, with 10 bases identical to TRBD1. Losses at the gene ends were 5 bases for V and 8 bases for J; bases not matched to a gene: 3. Germline V gives CDR1 SEHNR, CDR2 FQNEAQ (reference sequence). This CDR3 comprises 14 residues. CDR3 region: CASSLGTGDSPLHF. The CDR3 bases are TGTGCCAGCAGCCTCGGGACAGGGGATTCACCCCTCCACTTT.

This chain joins TRBV11-3 and TRBJ2-7; no firm D call. Trimming cost V 5 bases and J 2 bases, with 10 bases left between them. Germline V lookup: CDR1 SGHNT, CDR2 YENEEA. The CDR3 length is 13 residues. The CDR3 DNA reads TGTGCCAGCAGCCTACCAGGCCCCTACGAGCAGTACTTC. The encoded protein is CASSLPGPYEQYF.

J is TRBJ2-7 and V is TRBV5-1, with no clear D. Germline assignment: CDR1 SGHRS and CDR2 YFSETQ. V gave up 0 bases and J gave up 7 bases, with 5 bases separating them. The CDR3 contains 11 residues. The CDR3 loop is CASSLGTEQYF. CDR3 coding DNA: TGCGCCAGCAGCTTGGGAACAGAGCAGTACTTC.

The V and J genes are TRBV15 and TRBJ2-3, with 7 bases lining up with TRBD1. This CDR3 region has 18 residues. V shed 0 bases and J 2 bases; nucleotides not matched to a gene: 11. The V gene's germline CDR1 is LNHNV and CDR2 YYDKDF (reference sequence). DNA of the CDR3: TGTGCCACCAGCAGAGATAGTGACAGGGCGACCGCCACAGATACGCAGTATTTT. As protein: CATSRDSDRATATDTQYF. Filled out from reference TRBV15 and TRBJ2-3, the complete variable domain reads DAMVIQNPRYQVTQFGKPVTLSCSQTLNHNVMYWYQQKSSQAPKLLFHYYDKDFNNEADTPDNFQSRRPNTSFCFLDIRSPGLGDTAMYLCATSRDSDRATATDTQYFGPGTRLTVL.

The sample holds a few counts of this clone. This rearrangement joins TRBV25-1 to TRBJ1-6; D unresolved. V lost 4 bases, J lost 6 bases, and 13 bases lay in between. Germline loops: CDR1 MGHDK, CDR2 SYGVNS. The length of the CDR3 is 15 residues. The CDR3 region has the DNA TGTGCCAGCAGTGCGGGAATTTTTTTTAATTCACCCCTCCACTTT. It yields the protein CASSAGIFFNSPLHF. Full variable domain (missing parts from reference TRBV25-1 and TRBJ1-6): EADIYQTPRYLVIGTGKKITLECSQTMGHDKMYWYQQDPGMELHLIHYSYGVNSTEKGDLSSESTVSRIRTEHFPLTLESARPSHTSQYLCASSAGIFFNSPLHFGNGTRLTVT.

The genes are TRBV19 and TRBJ2-1, with a weak D call TRBD2 (6 bases). CDR3 length: 14 amino acids. V lost 6 bases and J lost 8, with 17 bases in between. Germline-derived CDR1 and CDR2 are LNHDA and SQIVND (reference sequence). The CDR3 region has the DNA TGTGCCAGTAGCCCGGGACTTCCACCCCATGAGCAGTTCTTC. As protein: CASSPGLPPHEQFF.

There are a few counts of this clone. This chain connects TRBV30 to TRBJ1-6; D not certain. The CDR3 has 17 residues. CDR1 GTSNPN and CDR2 SVGIG come from the germline V gene (reference sequence). Trimming cost V 1 base and J 13 bases, with 26 bases left between them. This CDR3 reads CAWSGGSGRGISYPLHF. DNA for the CDR3: TGTGCCTGGAGTGGGGGATCTGGTCGAGGGATTTCATATCCCCTCCACTTT.

The gene calls are TRBV2 and TRBJ2-5; D might be TRBD2 (6 bases). Deletions cut 5 bases from V and 7 bases from J, with 26 bases between. Germline lookup yields CDR1 SNHLY and CDR2 FYNNEI. There are 17 residues in the CDR3. CDR3 loop: CASSFSTSGTYSVTQYF. CDR3 coding DNA: TGTGCCAGCAGTTTTTCCACTTCCGGGACTTACTCGGTGACCCAGTACTTC.

This clone was recorded a few times. The chain employs TRBV6-4 and TRBJ2-3; D might be TRBD2 (6 bases). V shed 2 bases and J shed 0 bases, with 6 bases lying between them. The CDR3 has 14 residues. Germline CDR1 and CDR2: MRHNA and SNTAGT. This CDR3 is CASSDGTSTDTQYF. The CDR3 DNA follows: TGTGCCAGCAGTGACGGGACTAGCACAGATACGCAGTATTTT.

V and J are TRBV2 and TRBJ1-5; TRBD1 might be the D (5 bases). Germline CDR1 SNHLY, CDR2 FYNNEI. The CDR3 spans 17 residues. Trimming removed 6 bases from V and 2 bases from J, with 20 bases in between. CDR3 DNA: TGTGCCAGCAGGAAGAGGGAGGGGATGGTTGGCAATCAGCCCCAGCATTTT. Amino acid sequence: CASRKREGMVGNQPQHF.

The gene calls are TRBV9 and TRBJ1-2; TRBD1 agrees at 7 bases. CDR1 and CDR2 (germline): SGDLS, YYNGEE. The length of the CDR3 is 16 residues. The trim removed 3 bases at V and 8 bases at J, leaving 16 bases unmatched. The CDR3 loop reads CASSEWLRGGKVGYTF. The DNA for the CDR3 is TGTGCCAGCAGCGAGTGGCTCCGAGGGGGCAAGGTCGGCTACACCTTC.

The rearrangement links TRBV4-3 to TRBJ2-2; 9 bases map to TRBD2. This CDR3 is built from 16 residues. With 5 bases clipped from V and 5 bases from J, the junction kept 9 bases outside the gene matches. Germline V CDR1 and CDR2: LGHNA, YSLEER. CDR3 in amino acids: CASSVRLAVGTGELFF. CDR3 bases: TGCGCCAGCAGCGTACGACTAGCGGTGGGGACCGGGGAGCTGTTTTTT.

The V call is TRBV9, the J call TRBJ1-2; 7 positions match TRBD1. CDR3 size: 17 residues. V trimming: 0 bases; J trimming: 4 bases; junction bases outside the gene matches: 12. Per germline, CDR1 SGDLS and CDR2 YYNGEE. The CDR3 sequence: CASSVGTGTEYFYGYTF. The CDR3 nucleotides read TGTGCCAGCAGCGTAGGTACCGGGACAGAATATTTCTATGGCTACACCTTC.

V is TRBV7-9 and J is TRBJ1-2; D perhaps matches TRBD1 (6 bases). The CDR3 spans 15 residues. The germline V gene encodes CDR1 SEHNR and CDR2 FQNEAQ (reference sequence). V was trimmed by 5 bases and J by 4 bases, leaving 17 bases between them. The CDR3 DNA reads TGTGCCAGCAGCGAACAGGGTCTGCCGGTCTATGGCTACACCTTC. This encodes CASSEQGLPVYGYTF.

This clone was found a few times. The rearrangement joins TRBV7-2 to TRBJ2-7; D unresolved. This CDR3 region has 13 residues. Trimming took 3 bases from V and 5 from J, leaving 11 bases between them. Germline V gene data show CDR1 as SGHTA and CDR2 as FQGNSA. As DNA, the CDR3 is TGTGCCAGCAGCTTGTTACAATCCAACGAGCAGTACTTC. As protein: CASSLLQSNEQYF.

This chain links TRBV6-1 with TRBJ2-1; TRBD1 matches 9 bases. The CDR3 has 15 residues. Germline V gives CDR1 MNHNS, CDR2 SASEGT. The trim removed 6 bases at V and 3 bases at J, leaving 6 bases unmatched. CDR3 region: CASRAGTGIYNEQFF. CDR3 sequence (DNA): TGTGCCAGCAGGGCTGGGACAGGGATCTACAATGAGCAGTTCTTC.

This clone was counted once. This chain uses TRBV10-1 with TRBJ2-2; weak D call: TRBD2 (5 bases). The CDR3 loop spans 15 amino acids. V was clipped by 3 bases and J by 4 bases, with 12 bases between them. Germline loops: CDR1 WNHNN, CDR2 SYGVQD (reference sequence). DNA of the CDR3: TGCGCCAGCAGTGAATTGGAGGCCTTCACCGGGGAGCTGTTTTTT. This sequence encodes CASSELEAFTGELFF.

V is TRBV7-3 and J is TRBJ1-1; D uncertain. This CDR3 is built from 12 residues. With 3 bases removed from V and 5 bases from J, the gap between germline ends came to 7 bases. Germline V gene data show CDR1 as SGHTA and CDR2 as FQGTGA. The CDR3 reads CASSFQRTEAFF. Here the CDR3 DNA reads TGTGCCAGCAGCTTTCAGCGTACTGAAGCTTTCTTT.

J is TRBJ1-4 and V is TRBV4-3; 11 positions agree with TRBD1. J gave up 0 bases and V 5 bases, and 5 bases lay outside the gene matches. The CDR3 spans 17 residues. Germline lookup yields CDR1 LGHNA and CDR2 YSLEER. The CDR3 DNA follows: TGCGCCAGCAGCTTCCGGACAGGGGGCACAACTAATGAAAAACTGTTTTTT. It is translated as CASSFRTGGTTNEKLFF.

This chain uses TRBV5-6 with TRBJ2-7, with 10 nucleotides matching TRBD1. The CDR3 totals 13 residues. The germline CDR1 and CDR2 sequences are SGHDT and YYEEEE. The junction had 4 bases not matched to a gene; V was cut back by 4 bases and J by 6 bases. The CDR3 sequence is CASSRTGGCEQYF. Here the CDR3 DNA reads TGTGCCAGCAGCCGGACAGGGGGTTGCGAGCAGTACTTC.

This clone was counted only a few times. V usage is TRBV4-3 and J usage is TRBJ1-1; 9 bases match TRBD1. The CDR3 is 14 amino acids. CDR1 is LGHNA and CDR2 is YSLEER in the germline V gene. J gave up 5 bases and V 4 bases, and 5 bases lay outside the gene matches. CDR3 region: CASSRAGTGTEAFF. The DNA of the CDR3 is TGCGCCAGCAGCCGGGCCGGGACAGGGACTGAAGCTTTCTTT.

The gene calls are TRBV2 and TRBJ1-2; 7 nucleotides align to TRBD1. With 6 bases clipped from V and 3 bases from J, the junction kept 10 bases outside the gene matches. The CDR3 consists of 15 residues. Germline V gene data show CDR1 as SNHLY and CDR2 as FYNNEI. CDR3 protein: CASSLRDSSDYGYTF. DNA of the CDR3: TGTGCCAGCAGCCTCCGGGACAGCAGCGACTATGGCTACACCTTC. Based on the CDR3 plus reference TRBV2 and TRBJ1-2, the full variable domain is EPEVTQTPSHQVTQMGQEVILRCVPISNHLYFYWYRQILGQKVEFLVSFYNNEISEKSEIFDDQFSVERPDGSNFTLKIRSTKLEDSAMYFCASSLRDSSDYGYTFGSGTRLTVV.

This chain connects TRBV7-2 to TRBJ1-6; 9 nucleotides line up with TRBD1. In germline, CDR1 is SGHTA, CDR2 FQGNSA. Germline trimming cut 4 bases from V and 5 bases from J; bases unmatched to any gene: 3. The CDR3 runs to 15 residues. The CDR3 sequence: CASSSTGGHNSPLHF. In nucleotides, the CDR3 is TGTGCCAGCAGCTCCACAGGGGGCCATAATTCACCCCTCCACTTT.

The gene calls are TRBV6-1 and TRBJ2-7; tentative D call: TRBD2 (6 bases). CDR3 size: 12 residues. Trimming pared 3 bases from V and 3 bases from J, leaving 6 bases between. Germline V lookup: CDR1 MNHNS, CDR2 SASEGT. The CDR3 DNA sequence: TGTGCCAGCAGTGAGCGGGGCTACGAGCAGTACTTC. It yields the protein CASSERGYEQYF.

The rearrangement links TRBV6-6 to TRBJ2-3; weak D call: TRBD1 (5 bases). Germline assignment: CDR1 MNHNY and CDR2 SVGAGI (reference sequence). The CDR3 has 12 amino acids. Deletions cut 6 bases from V and 1 base from J, with 5 bases between. The CDR3 nucleotides are TGTGCCAGCAGGGGGCGCACAGATACGCAGTATTTT. Protein product: CASRGRTDTQYF.

This chain joins TRBV12-5 and TRBJ1-2, with D possibly TRBD1 on 5 matching bases. Deletions cut 1 base from V and 3 bases from J, with 21 bases between. CDR3 length equals 18 residues. The germline V gene has CDR1 LGHNT and CDR2 FRNRAP. The CDR3 loop is CASGLGQSLPLVDYGYTF. Here the CDR3 DNA reads TGTGCTAGTGGTTTGGGACAGTCCTTACCCCTGGTGGACTATGGCTACACCTTC.

J is TRBJ2-7 and V is TRBV6-1, with TRBD2 matching over 7 bases. The CDR3 runs to 14 residues. The V and J ends lost 3 bases and 5 bases, in that order; junction bases with no gene match: 7. Germline CDR1 and CDR2: MNHNS and SASEGT. The DNA for the CDR3 is TGTGCCAGCAGTGAGGGCTGGGAGGGCGACGAGCAGTACTTC. It encodes CASSEGWEGDEQYF.